This entry is about one TCR beta chain. Its target is not known. The data were obtained in a study of cytomegalovirus exposure and HLA in healthy donors. Study-wide results and limits: After further analysis at a later stage, under 20,000 TCR beta sequences were associated with HLA alleles at 0.05 false discovery rate. Across donors, presence/absence analyses took sequencing depth to be roughly uniform. Testing in vitro showed three CMV-associated chains specific for CMV antigens.

This CDR3 is built from 15 residues. The V end lost 2 bases, the J end lost 4 bases, and 14 bases lay between the germline ends. Germline loops: CDR1 MNHEY, CDR2 SVGAGI. Primers: 60 Vbeta forward and 13 Jbeta reverse. TCRdb keeps only in-frame clones here, not all; method: immunoSEQ multiplex PCR. The sample carries 75,000 to 90,000 clones, approximately 77% recorded once. This clonotype originated in a woman aged 40 to 50 in good health and CMV-seropositive. Material for sequencing was PBMCs. This chain uses TRBV6-5 with TRBJ1-1; D may be TRBD1 (5 bases). CDR3 in DNA: TGTGCCAGCAGTTACGGCGGGGCAGGGAGCACTGAAGCTTTCTTT. Translation gives CASSYGGAGSTEAFF.